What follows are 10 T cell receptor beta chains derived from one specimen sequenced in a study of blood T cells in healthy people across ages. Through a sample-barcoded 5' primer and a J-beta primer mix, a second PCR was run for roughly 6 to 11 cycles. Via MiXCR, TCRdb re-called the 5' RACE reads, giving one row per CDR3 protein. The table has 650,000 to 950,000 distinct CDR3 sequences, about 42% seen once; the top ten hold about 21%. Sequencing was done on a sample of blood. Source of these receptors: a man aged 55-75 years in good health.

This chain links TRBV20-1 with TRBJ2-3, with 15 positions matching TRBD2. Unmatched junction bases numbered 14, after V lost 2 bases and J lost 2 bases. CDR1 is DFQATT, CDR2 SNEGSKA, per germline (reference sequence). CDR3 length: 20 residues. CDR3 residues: CSARPYGTSGGPRTTDTQYF. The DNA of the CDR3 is TGCAGTGCTAGACCGTACGGGACTAGCGGGGGGCCTCGTACCACAGATACGCAGTATTTT.

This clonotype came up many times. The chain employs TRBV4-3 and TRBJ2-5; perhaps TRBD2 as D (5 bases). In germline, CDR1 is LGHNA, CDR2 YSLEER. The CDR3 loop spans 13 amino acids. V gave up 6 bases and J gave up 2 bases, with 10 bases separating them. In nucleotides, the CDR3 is TGCGCCAGCAGTCTCCGGGAACAAGAGACCCAGTACTTC. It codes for CASSLREQETQYF.

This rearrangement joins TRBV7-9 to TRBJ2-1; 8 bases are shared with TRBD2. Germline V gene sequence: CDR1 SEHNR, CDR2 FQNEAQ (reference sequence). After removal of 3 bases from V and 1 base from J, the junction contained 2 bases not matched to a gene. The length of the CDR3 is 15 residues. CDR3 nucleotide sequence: TGTGCCAGCAGCTTTAGACTAGCGTCCTACAATGAGCAGTTCTTC. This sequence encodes CASSFRLASYNEQFF.

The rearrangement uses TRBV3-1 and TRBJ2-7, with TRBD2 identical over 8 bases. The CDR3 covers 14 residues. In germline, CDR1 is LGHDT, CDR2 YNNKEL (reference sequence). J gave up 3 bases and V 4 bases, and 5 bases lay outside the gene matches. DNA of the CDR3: TGTGCCAGCAGCCGGCGCGGGGGGAACTACGAGCAGTACTTC. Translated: CASSRRGGNYEQYF.

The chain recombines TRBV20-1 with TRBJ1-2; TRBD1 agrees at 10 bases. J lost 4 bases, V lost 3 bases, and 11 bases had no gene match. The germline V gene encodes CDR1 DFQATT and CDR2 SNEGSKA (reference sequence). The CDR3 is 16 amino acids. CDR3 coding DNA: TGCAGTGCTAGGATGAGCAGGACAGGGGGAAGCTATGGCTACACCTTC. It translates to CSARMSRTGGSYGYTF.

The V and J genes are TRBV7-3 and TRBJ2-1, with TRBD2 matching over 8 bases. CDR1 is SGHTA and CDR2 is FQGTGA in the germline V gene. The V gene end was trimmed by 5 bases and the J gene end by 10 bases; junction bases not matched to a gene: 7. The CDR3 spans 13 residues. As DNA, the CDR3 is TGTGCCAGCAGCCGACTAGCGTACGGAGAGCAGTTCTTC. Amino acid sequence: CASSRLAYGEQFF.

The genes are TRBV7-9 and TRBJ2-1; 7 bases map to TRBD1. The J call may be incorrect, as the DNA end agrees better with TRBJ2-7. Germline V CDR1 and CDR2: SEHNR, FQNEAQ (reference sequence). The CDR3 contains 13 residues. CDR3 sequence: CASAGTANNEQYF. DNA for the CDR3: TGTGCCAGCGCCGGGACAGCCAACAATGAGCAGTACTTC.

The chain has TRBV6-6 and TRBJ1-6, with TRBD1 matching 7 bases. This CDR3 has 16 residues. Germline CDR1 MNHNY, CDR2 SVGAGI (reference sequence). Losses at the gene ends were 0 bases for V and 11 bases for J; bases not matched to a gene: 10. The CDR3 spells CASSYSPDRSSAPLHF. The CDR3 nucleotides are TGTGCCAGCAGTTACTCTCCGGACAGGAGTTCTGCACCCCTCCACTTT.

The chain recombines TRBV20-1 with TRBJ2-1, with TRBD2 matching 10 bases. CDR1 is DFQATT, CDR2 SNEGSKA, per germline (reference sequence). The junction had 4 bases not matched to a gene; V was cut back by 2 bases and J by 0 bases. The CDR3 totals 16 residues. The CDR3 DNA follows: TGCAGTGCTAGAAGGCTAGCGGGGGCCTCCTACAATGAGCAGTTCTTC. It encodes CSARRLAGASYNEQFF.

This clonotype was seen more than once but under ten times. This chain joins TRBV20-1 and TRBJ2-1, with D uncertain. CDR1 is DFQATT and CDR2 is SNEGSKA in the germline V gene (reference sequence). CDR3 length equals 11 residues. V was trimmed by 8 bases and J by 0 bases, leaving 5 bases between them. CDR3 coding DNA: TGCAGTCTATCCTCCTACAATGAGCAGTTCTTC. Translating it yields CSLSSYNEQFF.